Listed here is a single T cell receptor (beta chain). The PCR used 60 Vbeta and 13 Jbeta primers. Some clones are missing from TCRdb's copy, which holds only in-frame ones; the method was immunoSEQ multiplex PCR. The data contain 85,000 to 110,000 clones, approximately 66% of them singletons. The data were obtained in a study of cytomegalovirus exposure and HLA in healthy donors. The CDR3 runs to 15 residues. The V gene's germline CDR1 is MNHEY and CDR2 SMNVEV (reference sequence). Trimming at V came to 5 bases and at J to 9 bases, leaving 14 bases not matched to a gene. Sequenced sample: PBMCs. The receptor was isolated from a woman between 50 and 59 years old in good health and CMV-seronegative. The genes are TRBV27 and TRBJ1-1, with 8 positions matching TRBD1. The CDR3 sequence: CASSRQPGQGAQAFF. The CDR3 DNA reads as TGTGCCAGCAGTCGCCAACCGGGGCAGGGGGCGCAAGCTTTCTTT.